One sample yielded the 6 T cell receptor beta chains listed below, sequenced in a study of beta chain features in type 1 diabetes. Whole-study results and caveats: Researchers report that Type 1 diabetes patients had moderately but significantly shorter TCRB CDR3s across all four CD4+ subsets.

Since all of the isolated RNA was reverse transcribed, expressed TCRB transcripts were what got sequenced. Using immunoSEQ multiplex PCR, the repertoire was profiled, and TCRdb retains in-frame clones only, with some absent. Of some 350,000 clones listed, 9.6% are singletons. Their recognized antigens are unknown. Source material: central memory CD4+ T cells from blood. The receptors stem from a man under 40 with type 1 diabetes.

This clone showed up just a few times. This chain links TRBV10-2 with TRBJ2-7, with a tentative D call TRBD2 (6 bases). This CDR3 region has 14 residues. V lost 8 bases, J lost 0 bases, and 14 bases lay in between. From germline, CDR1 is WSHSY and CDR2 SAAADI. The CDR3: CASARGGDSYEQYF. The CDR3 bases are TGCGCCAGCGCCCGGGGCGGGGACTCCTACGAGCAGTACTTC.

This clone was seen only once. An end of the junction does not agree with germline; a read error may underlie this. This sample also contains other DNA sequences that code for the same CDR3. The chain has TRBV4-1 and TRBJ2-5; tentatively, D is TRBD1 (5 bases). The CDR3 length is 14 residues. Germline V gene sequence: CDR1 MGHRA, CDR2 YSYEKL. DNA for the CDR3: TGCGCCAGCAGCCAAGATCCAGGGCAAGAGACTCAGTACTTC. Protein product: CASSQDPGQETQYF.

This chain joins TRBV9 and TRBJ2-6; TRBD1 matches 7 bases. The germline V gene has CDR1 SGDLS and CDR2 YYNGEE. The CDR3 has 18 amino acids. The V and J ends lost 2 bases and 0 bases, in that order; junction bases with no gene match: 8. The chain's CDR3 is CASSVRTGQISGANVLTF. The CDR3 nucleotides are TGTGCCAGCAGCGTCCGAACGGGACAGATCTCTGGGGCCAACGTCCTGACTTTC.

This clone was seen more than once but under ten times. The V gene is TRBV19, the J gene TRBJ1-1; D not certain. Trimming removed 4 bases at V and 0 bases at J, with 9 bases between. Germline CDR1 LNHDA, CDR2 SQIVND (reference sequence). The CDR3 extends over 14 amino acids. CDR3 nucleotide sequence: TGTGCCAGTAGTAGGGCACCCATGAACACTGAAGCTTTCTTT. It is translated as CASSRAPMNTEAFF.

This clone has just a few counts. CDR3 loop: CASRGRAASEQYF. DNA for the CDR3: TGTGCCAGCCGCGGGAGGGCCGCTTCCGAGCAGTACTTC. The chain uses TRBV27 and TRBJ2-5, with 9 bases fitting TRBD2. The J call may be incorrect, as the DNA end agrees better with TRBJ2-7. The CDR3 extends over 13 amino acids. CDR1 MNHEY and CDR2 SMNVEV come from the germline V gene (reference sequence).

The chain carries TRBV27 and TRBJ1-2; TRBD1 aligns across 8 bases. V dropped 6 bases and J dropped 9; count of bases not matched to a gene: 9. The CDR3 runs 13 residues. Germline CDR1 MNHEY, CDR2 SMNVEV (reference sequence). The CDR3, as DNA: TGTGCCAGCAGCGGGACAGGCTATAGGAGCTACACCTTC. Its translation is CASSGTGYRSYTF.